This T cell receptor beta chain was profiled in a study of STAT5B mutations in CD4+ large granular lymphocyte leukemia. Study conclusions and caveats: The CD4+ versus CD8+ T-LGLL clonality difference may reflect limited sample size. Top patient clones used TRBV06 genes more often: 8/27 versus 2/35 in controls.

Original methodology: A productive frequency of 2.59 x 10-5 was the lowest detectable. Sequenced by immunoSEQ multiplex PCR; TCRdb stores in-frame clones only, minus some. V and J calls plus clone size are reproduced from that table; the DNA served to infer D and trimming. The sample includes about 45,000 clones, 65% to 90% seen only once; the top ten take less than 3%. Unmatched junction bases numbered 7, after V lost 2 bases and J lost 5 bases. CDR1 and CDR2 from the germline V gene are SGHTS and YDEGEE. There are 15 residues in the CDR3. This clone was seen only a few times. Its antigen is as yet unknown.

The gene calls are TRBV5-8 and TRBJ2-7, with 10 bases aligning to TRBD1. The specimen was CD4+ T cells from blood buffy coats. The sequence was collected from a human donor in good health. CDR3 region: CASSFTGTGVHEQYF. DNA of the CDR3: TGTGCCAGCAGCTTCACCGGGACAGGGGTCCACGAGCAGTACTTC.